The 30 T cell receptor beta chains presented below share a single source sample, sequenced in a study of blood T cell repertoires in COVID-19. Profiled with immunoSEQ multiplex PCR; TCRdb holds only in-frame clones, not every one. The data show around 150,000 clones, approximately 80% seen once. The sequenced sample was peripheral blood. The source is a woman between 40 and 55 years old with COVID-19, enrolled during active disease.

V usage is TRBV15 and J usage is TRBJ1-6; D not resolved. The V gene lost 0 bases and the J gene lost 7 bases, with 7 bases spanning the gap. Germline V gene data show CDR1 as LNHNV and CDR2 as YYDKDF (reference sequence). The CDR3 spans 14 residues. CDR3 nucleotide sequence: TGTGCCACCAGCAGAGAGGCGGGCAATTCACCCCTCCACTTT. Translation gives CATSREAGNSPLHF.

The genes are TRBV29-1 and TRBJ1-2; no reliable D call. Germline CDR1 and CDR2: SQVTM and ANQGSEA. V was clipped by 0 bases and J by 1 base, with 18 bases between them. There are 17 residues in the CDR3. This CDR3 reads CSVEDLEGPGYNYGYTF. As DNA, the CDR3 is TGCAGCGTTGAAGATCTCGAGGGCCCCGGTTATAACTATGGCTACACCTTC.

The V and J genes are TRBV7-9 and TRBJ2-1, with D possibly being TRBD1 (6 bases). Trimming pared 5 bases from V and 8 bases from J, leaving 19 bases between. Germline V gene lookup returns CDR1 SEHNR and CDR2 FQNEAQ (reference sequence). This CDR3 region has 15 residues. The CDR3 nucleotides read TGTGCCAGCAGCCCACCCCCGGGCAGGGGCGATGAGCAGTTCTTC. It encodes CASSPPPGRGDEQFF.

The rearrangement uses TRBV7-2 and TRBJ2-6; a weak D match, TRBD2 (5 bases). The ends were cut back, 4 bases at V and 0 bases at J, with 16 bases in the middle. Germline lookup yields CDR1 SGHTA and CDR2 FQGNSA. This CDR3 region has 18 residues. The CDR3 coding sequence is TGTGCCAGCAGCTCGAGGGCAGGAGGATCCTCTGGGGCCAACGTCCTGACTTTC. Residues: CASSSRAGGSSGANVLTF.

The chain uses TRBV19 and TRBJ1-5; a weak D match, TRBD1 (6 bases). Germline V lookup: CDR1 LNHDA, CDR2 SQIVND (reference sequence). Between the trimmed V and J ends, which lost 6 bases and 0 bases, there was a span of 12 bases. The CDR3 runs 15 residues. The CDR3 loop reads CASRATGISNQPQHF. CDR3 sequence (DNA): TGTGCCAGTAGGGCAACAGGGATTAGCAATCAGCCCCAGCATTTT.

This chain joins TRBV7-2 and TRBJ2-2, with D perhaps matching TRBD1 (7 bases). The V gene's germline CDR1 is SGHTA and CDR2 FQGNSA. V was shortened by 4 bases and J by 8 bases, with 17 bases between the two germline ends. This CDR3 has 15 amino acids. The chain's CDR3 is CASSSPDREAGELFF. The CDR3 DNA reads as TGTGCCAGCAGCTCGCCTGACAGGGAGGCTGGGGAGCTGTTTTTT.

The V gene is TRBV7-2, the J gene TRBJ1-1; TRBD1 is a possible D gene (6 bases). CDR3 length equals 14 residues. In germline, CDR1 is SGHTA, CDR2 FQGNSA. Trimming removed 0 bases from V and 7 bases from J, with 12 bases in between. The CDR3 coding sequence is TGTGCCAGCAGCTTAGCTGCTAGGGGGAATGAAGCTTTCTTT. Protein: CASSLAARGNEAFF.

The genes are TRBV7-8 and TRBJ1-5; D call uncertain. The CDR3 extends over 15 amino acids. The V gene lost 1 base and the J gene lost 1 base, with 8 bases spanning the gap. The germline gives CDR1 SGHVS, CDR2 FQNEAQ. The CDR3 loop is CASSLEVGSNQPQHF. As DNA, the CDR3 is TGTGCCAGCAGCTTAGAGGTCGGGAGCAATCAGCCCCAGCATTTT.

The chain couples TRBV3-1 (or the pseudogene TRBV3-2) to TRBJ2-3; no clear D. Germline V gene data show CDR1 as LGHDT and CDR2 as YNNKEL (reference sequence). The CDR3 covers 11 residues. The ends were cut back, 6 bases at V and 2 bases at J, with 3 bases in the middle. The CDR3 coding sequence is TGTGCCAGCAGTTACACAGATACGCAGTATTTT. This sequence encodes CASSYTDTQYF.

CDR3 sequence (DNA): TGTGCCAGTAGTATCAAGGGACCGGTCATTTGGACAGGCCGCCAAGAGACCCAGTACTTC. Translation: CASSIKGPVIWTGRQETQYF. This chain joins TRBV19 and TRBJ2-5; 7 bases are a match to TRBD1. V lost 3 bases, J lost 1 base, and 20 bases stayed unmatched. Germline V gene data show CDR1 as LNHDA and CDR2 as SQIVND (reference sequence). CDR3 length equals 20 residues.

This chain joins TRBV11-3 and TRBJ2-7; D call uncertain. The germline CDR1 and CDR2 sequences are SGHNT and YENEEA. The CDR3 has 13 residues. Trimming stripped 1 base from V and 5 bases from J, with 9 bases between. CDR3 nucleotide sequence: TGTGCCAGCAGCTTAGCCAGCGCTGACGAGCAGTACTTC. Protein: CASSLASADEQYF.

This clone has only one observation. The rearrangement uses TRBV7-6 and TRBJ2-7, with 13 bases fitting TRBD2. CDR1 and CDR2 (germline): SGHVS, FNYEAQ. With 1 base clipped from V and 4 bases from J, the junction kept 4 bases outside the gene matches. This CDR3 spans 16 amino acids. The CDR3 loop is CASSLEAGLAGYEQYF. In DNA form, the CDR3 reads TGTGCCAGCAGCTTAGAGGCGGGACTAGCGGGGTACGAGCAGTACTTC.

Here the CDR3 DNA reads TGTGCCAGCAGTACTTCCGGGAGCAAAAACATTCAGTACTTC. Amino acids: CASSTSGSKNIQYF. V usage is TRBV6-5 and J usage is TRBJ2-4; possibly TRBD2 for D (6 bases). The germline V gene encodes CDR1 MNHEY and CDR2 SVGAGI. This CDR3 spans 14 amino acids. The ends were cut back, 5 bases at V and 3 bases at J, with 11 bases in the middle.

This clone was counted between two and nine times. The chain combines TRBV5-4 with TRBJ1-2; no definite D call. V lost 0 bases and J 4 bases, leaving 10 bases between the germline ends. The CDR3 runs to 14 residues. Germline CDR1 and CDR2: SGHNT and YYREEE (reference sequence). CDR3 protein: CASSLDQVSYGYTF. The CDR3 DNA sequence: TGTGCCAGCAGCTTGGATCAGGTATCCTATGGCTACACCTTC.

This chain joins TRBV19 and TRBJ2-2; 9 nucleotides align to TRBD1. The V and J ends lost 4 bases and 7 bases, in that order; junction bases with no gene match: 4. This CDR3 has 14 amino acids. Germline CDR1 and CDR2: LNHDA and SQIVND (reference sequence). The CDR3 sequence is CASSTGQGYGELFF. The CDR3 bases are TGTGCCAGTAGTACTGGACAGGGGTACGGGGAGCTGTTTTTT.

This sequence joins TRBV7-3 and TRBJ2-1; 9 bases align to TRBD2. The germline V gene encodes CDR1 SGHTA and CDR2 FQGTGA. This CDR3 contains 15 residues. The V and J ends lost 5 bases and 5 bases, in that order; junction bases with no gene match: 7. The CDR3 loop is CASSTTGTSNNEQFF. The CDR3 region has the DNA TGTGCCAGCAGCACAACCGGGACTAGCAACAATGAGCAGTTCTTC.

The chain joins TRBV9 to TRBJ1-4; D unclear. Deletions cut 0 bases from V and 4 bases from J, with 13 bases between. Germline loops: CDR1 SGDLS, CDR2 YYNGEE. The CDR3 covers 16 residues. In DNA form, the CDR3 reads TGTGCCAGCAGCGTAGGGAGGGTAGTAGGTAATGAAAAACTGTTTTTT. Residues: CASSVGRVVGNEKLFF.

The CDR3 DNA reads as TGTGCCACATATCCATTTGAGGAGGACTATGGCTACACCTTC. Its translation is CATYPFEEDYGYTF. The chain uses TRBV6-5 and TRBJ1-2; no clear D gene. CDR3 length: 14 residues. The germline V and J ends were trimmed by 10 bases and 3 bases, with 18 bases remaining between them. Looked up from germline, CDR1 is MNHEY and CDR2 is SVGAGI.

CDR3 amino acids: CASSISGGAGNEQFF. The DNA of the CDR3 is TGTGCCAGCAGTATCAGCGGGGGGGCTGGTAATGAGCAGTTCTTC. The J gene is TRBJ2-1, the V gene TRBV2; 10 bases align to TRBD2. This CDR3 has 15 residues. The germline V gene has CDR1 SNHLY and CDR2 FYNNEI. After removal of 5 bases from V and 7 bases from J, the junction contained 8 bases not matched to a gene. Variable domain in full (rest from reference TRBV2 and TRBJ2-1): EPEVTQTPSHQVTQMGQEVILRCVPISNHLYFYWYRQILGQKVEFLVSFYNNEISEKSEIFDDQFSVERPDGSNFTLKIRSTKLEDSAMYFCASSISGGAGNEQFFGPGTRLTVL.

The V and J genes are TRBV7-8 and TRBJ2-7; TRBD2 matches at 12 bases. This CDR3 has 16 amino acids. Trimming cost V 0 bases and J 4 bases; bases outside gene matches: 4. Germline V gene lookup returns CDR1 SGHVS and CDR2 FQNEAQ. CDR3: CASSLALAGGRYEQYF. CDR3 sequence (DNA): TGTGCCAGCAGCTTAGCACTAGCGGGAGGACGTTACGAGCAGTACTTC.

The chain carries TRBV4-1 and TRBJ2-1, with TRBD1 matching 7 bases. The V gene's germline CDR1 is MGHRA and CDR2 YSYEKL. The length of the CDR3 is 18 residues. Unmatched junction bases numbered 14, after V lost 1 base and J lost 5 bases. CDR3 residues: CASSQVEQGSTANNEQFF. The CDR3 DNA follows: TGCGCCAGCAGCCAAGTCGAACAGGGGTCCACCGCAAACAATGAGCAGTTCTTC.

The V call is TRBV7-8, the J call TRBJ1-3, with unresolved D. Germline CDR1 is SGHVS and CDR2 is FQNEAQ. The CDR3 spans 15 residues. Trimming removed 0 bases at V and 0 bases at J, with 6 bases between. The CDR3 spells CASSLAGVSGNTIYF. The CDR3 DNA follows: TGTGCCAGCAGCTTAGCCGGAGTCTCTGGAAACACCATATATTTT.

The CDR3 DNA is TGTGCCAGCAGTGAAGCGCAGGGGGAATCTGATGAGCAGTTCTTC. Its translation is CASSEAQGESDEQFF. This rearrangement joins TRBV6-1 to TRBJ2-1; 7 bases align to TRBD1. V lost 0 bases, J lost 8 bases, and 7 bases stayed unmatched. CDR1 is MNHNS, CDR2 SASEGT, per germline. This CDR3 has 15 amino acids.

This chain links TRBV6-5 with TRBJ2-1, with 8 bases fitting TRBD2. The CDR3 spans 15 residues. V trimming: 8 bases; J trimming: 8 bases; junction bases outside the gene matches: 14. Germline CDR1 and CDR2: MNHEY and SVGAGI. CDR3 in amino acids: CASGTGTRIIDEQFF. CDR3 in DNA: TGTGCCAGCGGTACCGGGACTAGGATTATCGATGAGCAGTTCTTC.

The genes are TRBV6-5 and TRBJ2-7; 10 bases line up with TRBD1. CDR3 length equals 15 residues. Losses at the gene ends were 6 bases for V and 1 base for J; bases not matched to a gene: 6. CDR1 is MNHEY and CDR2 is SVGAGI in the germline V gene. Written as DNA, the CDR3 is TGTGCCAGCAGGGCGGGACAGGGGATTTCCTACGAGCAGTACTTC. This sequence encodes CASRAGQGISYEQYF.

The chain carries TRBV5-6 and TRBJ1-6; 7 bases are shared with TRBD1. The CDR3 consists of 14 residues. Germline V gene data show CDR1 as SGHDT and CDR2 as YYEEEE. Trimming at V came to 2 bases and at J to 7 bases, leaving 3 bases not matched to a gene. CDR3: CASSFGTVNSPLHF. The CDR3 DNA reads as TGTGCCAGCAGCTTCGGGACAGTCAATTCACCCCTCCACTTT.

The chain carries TRBV7-3 and TRBJ2-2; D possibly corresponds to TRBD2 (5 bases). The germline CDR1 and CDR2 sequences are SGHTA and FQGTGA. V was shortened by 0 bases and J by 8 bases, with 16 bases between the two germline ends. This CDR3 is built from 16 residues. CDR3 sequence reads: CASSLTGDLSRGELFF. As DNA, the CDR3 is TGTGCCAGCAGCTTAACGGGAGATCTTTCTAGGGGGGAGCTGTTTTTT.

The rearrangement uses TRBV12-3 or TRBV12-4 and TRBJ2-1, with D possibly being TRBD2 (5 bases). This CDR3 region has 13 residues. V was shortened by 2 bases and J by 9 bases, with 11 bases between the two germline ends. The CDR3 DNA reads as TGTGCCAGCAGTTTACTAGAGGGCGGTGAGCAGTTCTTC. Protein: CASSLLEGGEQFF.

The chain employs TRBV28 and TRBJ2-1, with a weak D call TRBD1 (5 bases). The CDR3 contains 12 residues. The germline V and J ends were trimmed by 6 bases and 9 bases, with 12 bases remaining between them. Germline-derived CDR1 and CDR2 are MDHEN and SYDVKM. In DNA form, the CDR3 reads TGTGCCAGCAGGATACAGGAAAGTGAGCAGTTCTTC. It encodes CASRIQESEQFF.

The sample holds one count of this clone. V usage is TRBV5-1 and J usage is TRBJ2-7; perhaps TRBD1 as D (5 bases). V was shortened by 0 bases and J by 2 bases, with 15 bases between the two germline ends. Per germline, CDR1 SGHRS and CDR2 YFSETQ. CDR3 length equals 16 residues. CDR3 nucleotide sequence: TGCGCCAGCAGCTTGGCCCGGACACATATTACCTACGAGCAGTACTTC. Its protein is CASSLARTHITYEQYF.